These 14 T cell receptor beta chains share one sample of origin, sequenced in a study of T-cell reconstitution after alpha-beta-depleted transplantation in children. The library targeted TCRbeta and was prepared with unique molecular identifiers. TCRdb used MiXCR to reprocess the PCR reads, holding one entry per CDR3 protein. The table lists about a million distinct CDR3 sequences, roughly 29% of them singletons. The sample here was PBMCs, mostly from graft donor cells, taken 360 days after TCRalphabeta/CD19-depleted stem cell transplant. These receptor sequences come from a boy under two years old who had a stem cell transplant for SCID, so the T cells may come from the graft donor.

On this clonotype: At one boundary the junction diverges from the germline segment, which might be a read error. This chain links TRBV7-8 with TRBJ2-3; D gene unclear. The CDR3 has 12 amino acids. The germline gives CDR1 SGHVS, CDR2 FQNEAQ. CDR3 sequence: CVSSLASDTQYF. DNA for the CDR3: TGTGTCAGCAGCTTAGCATCAGATACGCAGTATTTT.

J is TRBJ2-1 and V is TRBV15, with TRBD2 identical over 9 bases. Germline V gene sequence: CDR1 LNHNV, CDR2 YYDKDF (reference sequence). Losses at the gene ends were 5 bases for V and 6 bases for J; bases not matched to a gene: 11. The CDR3 is 16 amino acids. CDR3 DNA: TGTGCCACCAGCGAACCCGCTTCTAGCGGGACCAATGAGCAGTTCTTC. Amino acids: CATSEPASSGTNEQFF.

This clonotype has only a few counts. V and J are TRBV5-1 and TRBJ2-1; TRBD1 aligns across 10 bases. CDR1 SGHRS and CDR2 YFSETQ come from the germline V gene. The V gene end was trimmed by 0 bases and the J gene end by 0 bases; junction bases not matched to a gene: 9. This CDR3 has 19 amino acids. In DNA, the CDR3 is TGCGCCAGCAGCTTGGAGGGTGACAGGGGGCGCAGCTCCTACAATGAGCAGTTCTTC. Translated, it gives CASSLEGDRGRSSYNEQFF. The variable domain in full, with the rest retrieved from reference TRBV5-1 and TRBJ2-1, is KAGVTQTPRYLIKTRGQQVTLSCSPISGHRSVSWYQQTPGQGLQFLFEYFSETQRNKGNFPGRFSGRQFSNSRSEMNVSTLELGDSALYLCASSLEGDRGRSSYNEQFFGPGTRLTVL.

The V and J genes are TRBV12-3 or TRBV12-4 and TRBJ1-1; maybe TRBD1 (6 bases). V was cut by 4 bases and J by 8 bases, with 11 bases left in between. The CDR3 totals 12 residues. The CDR3 bases are TGTGCCAGCAGTTGGGGAGGGGGGGAAGCTTTCTTT. It specifies CASSWGGGEAFF.

The chain has TRBV6-2 or TRBV6-3 and TRBJ2-7; D gene ambiguous. Germline V gives CDR1 MNHEY, CDR2 SVGEGT. Trimming took off 0 bases at V and 5 bases at J, with 17 bases between the two ends. The CDR3 has 16 residues. The CDR3 reads CASSYSASSVGHEQYF. The CDR3 DNA follows: TGTGCCAGCAGTTACTCTGCCAGCTCGGTAGGCCACGAGCAGTACTTC.

The chain couples TRBV24-1 to TRBJ2-3; D gene uncertain. Trimming shortened V by 3 bases and J by 6 bases, and 6 bases separated the two germline ends. The CDR3 runs 12 residues. The germline gives CDR1 KGHDR, CDR2 SFDVKD. This chain's CDR3 is CATSDQGDTQYF. CDR3 in DNA: TGTGCCACCAGTGATCAAGGGGATACGCAGTATTTT.

The CDR3 sequence: CASSLKGRGPKAGEQFF. CDR3 sequence (DNA): TGTGCCAGCAGCCTAAAAGGTAGGGGACCAAAGGCCGGTGAGCAGTTCTTC. The J gene is TRBJ2-1, the V gene TRBV7-2; perhaps D is TRBD1 or TRBD2 (5 bases each). V shed 5 bases and J shed 9 bases, with 26 bases lying between them. The CDR3 runs to 17 residues. Per germline, CDR1 SGHTA and CDR2 FQGNSA.

The CDR3 loop reads CASSPPDWANVLTF. In DNA form, the CDR3 reads TGCGCCAGCAGCCCTCCGGACTGGGCCAACGTCCTGACTTTC. This rearrangement joins TRBV5-1 to TRBJ2-6; D may be TRBD2 (5 bases). Germline V gives CDR1 SGHRS, CDR2 YFSETQ. The V gene lost 4 bases and the J gene lost 5 bases, with 10 bases spanning the gap. The CDR3 is made up of 14 amino acids.

The table lists this clonotype with many counts. V and J are TRBV2 and TRBJ1-1; D unclear. V lost 4 bases and J lost 4, with 13 bases in between. The CDR3 extends over 14 amino acids. Germline CDR1 and CDR2: SNHLY and FYNNEI. CDR3 sequence reads: CASSVTIRTTEAFF. CDR3 DNA: TGTGCCAGCAGTGTCACCATAAGGACCACTGAAGCTTTCTTT.

This clonotype was found a few times. The genes are TRBV28 and TRBJ2-5, with 10 bases fitting TRBD2. After removal of 5 bases from V and 1 base from J, the junction contained 10 bases not matched to a gene. The CDR3 totals 17 residues. The V gene's germline CDR1 is MDHEN and CDR2 SYDVKM. This CDR3 is CASSAPGSGGLQETQYF. DNA of the CDR3: TGTGCCAGCAGTGCCCCAGGTAGCGGGGGGCTCCAAGAGACCCAGTACTTC.

The chain has TRBV18 and TRBJ2-7; D is possibly TRBD1 (5 bases). The CDR3 length is 14 residues. Germline-derived CDR1 and CDR2 are KGHSH and LQKENI. V lost 5 bases to trimming and J lost 2 bases, with 13 bases between them. The CDR3 sequence: CASSGLQDAYEQYF. Written as DNA, the CDR3 is TGTGCCAGCTCAGGCCTACAGGATGCCTACGAGCAGTACTTC. Looking up the rest from reference TRBV18 and TRBJ2-7 gives the full variable domain: NAGVMQNPRHLVRRRGQEARLRCSPMKGHSHVYWYRQLPEEGLKFMVYLQKENIIDESGMPKERFSAEFPKEGPSILRIQQVVRGDSAAYFCASSGLQDAYEQYFGPGTRLTVT.

The chain couples TRBV29-1 to TRBJ2-1; D call uncertain. The length of the CDR3 is 13 residues. CDR1 and CDR2 from the germline V gene are SQVTM and ANQGSEA. V dropped 6 bases and J dropped 4 bases, with 13 bases sitting between them. Written as DNA, the CDR3 is TGCAGCGTAACCGGACCAGAGTACAATGAGCAGTTCTTC. This codes for CSVTGPEYNEQFF.

V usage is TRBV5-1 and J usage is TRBJ1-1; 8 bases agree with TRBD1. Losses at the gene ends were 3 bases for V and 7 bases for J; bases not matched to a gene: 11. CDR1 is SGHRS and CDR2 is YFSETQ in the germline V gene. The CDR3 loop spans 15 amino acids. The CDR3 region is CASSSRRTGGDEAFF. Written as DNA, the CDR3 is TGCGCCAGCAGCTCCCGGCGTACAGGGGGAGATGAAGCTTTCTTT. The variable domain in full, with the rest retrieved from reference TRBV5-1 and TRBJ1-1, is KAGVTQTPRYLIKTRGQQVTLSCSPISGHRSVSWYQQTPGQGLQFLFEYFSETQRNKGNFPGRFSGRQFSNSRSEMNVSTLELGDSALYLCASSSRRTGGDEAFFGQGTRLTVV.

This clonotype was seen repeatedly, ten times or more. The V gene is TRBV5-1, the J gene TRBJ2-1; D perhaps matches TRBD2 (5 bases). Germline V gene data show CDR1 as SGHRS and CDR2 as YFSETQ. The CDR3 has 12 residues. V lost 0 bases and J 9 bases, leaving 7 bases between the germline ends. The CDR3, as DNA: TGCGCCAGCAGCTTGGCCACTAGTGAGCAGTTCTTC. Residues: CASSLATSEQFF.